A selection of T cell receptor beta chains follows, all from one sample in a study of T cells in Graves' hyperthyroidism and ophthalmopathy. TCRdb re-called the multiplex PCR reads with MiXCR, one entry per CDR3 protein. This table has under 700,000 distinct CDR3 sequences, just over 45% appearing once. What was sequenced was peripheral blood or thyroid tissue (not recorded which). The source is a woman between 18 and 29 years old with Graves' hyperthyroidism. CDR3s include the opening cysteine and the closing phenylalanine or tryptophan. A D gene is named only where the DNA matches it firmly. Clone size is not always given. Where it is, it says once, few, many or a class for expanded clones.

abundance: few; d_gene: -; v_gene: TRBV7-9; len: 14; j_gene: TRBJ1-1; CDR3aa: CASSPPSGNTEAFF; CDR3nt: TGTGCCAGCAGCCCCCCGAGCGGGAACACTGAAGCTTTCTTT
abundance: -; d_gene: -; v_gene: TRBV29-1; len: 12; j_gene: TRBJ2-7; CDR3aa: CSVVTAPAEQYF; CDR3nt: TGCAGCGTTGTAACCGCCCCCGCCGAGCAGTACTTC
abundance: -; d_gene: TRBD1; v_gene: TRBV10-3; len: 16; j_gene: TRBJ1-1; CDR3aa: CASQEQGAGMNTEAFF; CDR3nt: TGTGCCAGCCAGGAACAGGGGGCGGGCATGAACACTGAAGCTTTCTTT
abundance: once; d_gene: TRBD2; v_gene: TRBV14; len: 15; j_gene: TRBJ2-5; CDR3aa: CASSHGAGGPETQYF; CDR3nt: TGTGCCAGCAGCCATGGAGCGGGAGGGCCGGAGACCCAGTACTTC
abundance: once; d_gene: -; v_gene: TRBV29-1; len: 13; j_gene: TRBJ1-1; CDR3aa: CSVQRGKETEAFF; CDR3nt: TGCAGCGTCCAGAGAGGGAAGGAGACTGAAGCTTTCTTT
abundance: -; d_gene: TRBD2; v_gene: TRBV7-2; len: 14; j_gene: TRBJ2-7; CDR3aa: CASSFSIAGVEQYF; CDR3nt: TGTGCCAGCAGCTTCTCGATAGCGGGAGTTGAGCAGTACTTC
abundance: -; d_gene: -; v_gene: TRBV2; len: 14; j_gene: TRBJ2-5; CDR3aa: CASSPPGARETQYF; CDR3nt: TGTGCCAGCTCACCACCAGGGGCCAGGGAGACCCAGTACTTC
abundance: -; d_gene: TRBD1; v_gene: TRBV19; len: 15; j_gene: TRBJ2-7; CDR3aa: CASSISRDSSYEQYF; CDR3nt: TGTGCCAGTAGTATTTCTCGGGACAGTTCCTACGAGCAGTACTTC
abundance: -; d_gene: TRBD1; v_gene: TRBV2; len: 14; j_gene: TRBJ1-6; CDR3aa: CASRITGVGSPLHF; CDR3nt: TGTGCCAGCAGGATTACAGGGGTAGGTTCACCCCTCCACTTT
abundance: -; d_gene: -; v_gene: TRBV20-1; len: 13; j_gene: TRBJ2-7; CDR3aa: CSARSALSNEQYF; CDR3nt: TGCAGTGCTAGATCAGCTTTAAGTAACGAGCAGTACTTC
abundance: few; d_gene: -; v_gene: TRBV7-2; len: 15; j_gene: TRBJ2-7; CDR3aa: CASSYTVGVEYEQYF; CDR3nt: TGTGCCAGCAGTTATACAGTGGGGGTTGAATACGAGCAGTACTTC
abundance: -; d_gene: -; v_gene: TRBV5-1; len: 14; j_gene: TRBJ1-1; CDR3aa: CASSPPRPNTEAFF; CDR3nt: TGCGCCAGCAGCCCCCCGAGGCCTAACACTGAAGCTTTCTTT
abundance: once; d_gene: -; v_gene: TRBV20-1; len: 14; j_gene: TRBJ2-5; CDR3aa: CSATPRGLGETQYF; CDR3nt: TGCAGTGCTACCCCTCGGGGACTGGGAGAGACCCAGTACTTC
abundance: many; d_gene: -; v_gene: TRBV29-1; len: 13; j_gene: TRBJ1-2; CDR3aa: CSVAVGYNYGYTF; CDR3nt: TGCAGCGTTGCGGTTGGTTATAACTATGGCTACACCTTC
abundance: few; d_gene: TRBD2; v_gene: TRBV29-1; len: 17; j_gene: TRBJ2-7; CDR3aa: CSVEAPGTSGLSYEQYF; CDR3nt: TGCAGCGTTGAGGCCCCCGGGACTAGCGGACTCTCCTACGAGCAGTACTTC
abundance: few; d_gene: TRBD2; v_gene: TRBV20-1; len: 15; j_gene: TRBJ2-7; CDR3aa: CSAPWEGKVSYEQYF; CDR3nt: TGCAGTGCCCCTTGGGAGGGGAAAGTGTCCTACGAGCAGTACTTC
abundance: few; d_gene: -; v_gene: TRBV7-9; len: 11; j_gene: TRBJ2-5; CDR3aa: CASTRNGTQYF; CDR3nt: TGTGCCAGCACCCGAAACGGGACCCAGTACTTC
abundance: -; d_gene: -; v_gene: TRBV19; len: 14; j_gene: TRBJ1-3; CDR3aa: CASSIAMLGNTIYF; CDR3nt: TGTGCCAGTAGTATAGCGATGCTTGGAAACACCATATATTTT
abundance: few; d_gene: -; v_gene: TRBV7-9; len: 15; j_gene: TRBJ2-2; CDR3aa: CASSSPTDGTGELFF; CDR3nt: TGTGCCAGCAGCTCACCAACGGACGGAACCGGGGAGCTGTTTTTT
abundance: -; d_gene: TRBD2; v_gene: TRBV10-3; len: 15; j_gene: TRBJ2-5; CDR3aa: CAIKVAGTSQETQYF; CDR3nt: TGTGCCATCAAAGTAGCGGGAACTTCCCAAGAGACCCAGTACTTC
abundance: many; d_gene: -; v_gene: TRBV25-1; len: 14; j_gene: TRBJ2-3; CDR3aa: CASRDISGADTQYF; CDR3nt: TGTGCCAGCAGGGATATCTCGGGGGCAGATACGCAGTATTTT
abundance: once; d_gene: -; v_gene: TRBV6-1; len: 13; j_gene: TRBJ1-1; CDR3aa: CASSEGGKAEAFF; CDR3nt: TGTGCCAGCAGCGAGGGGGGTAAGGCTGAAGCTTTCTTT
abundance: -; d_gene: TRBD1; v_gene: TRBV12-3/TRBV12-4; len: 14; j_gene: TRBJ1-1; CDR3aa: CASSSSRGLTEAFF; CDR3nt: TGTGCCAGCAGTTCGTCCAGGGGGCTAACTGAAGCTTTCTTT
abundance: -; d_gene: -; v_gene: TRBV19; len: 14; j_gene: TRBJ2-2; CDR3aa: CASSIVEATGELFF; CDR3nt: TGTGCCAGTAGTATAGTTGAGGCGACCGGGGAGCTGTTTTTT
abundance: -; d_gene: -; v_gene: TRBV29-1; len: 13; j_gene: TRBJ1-2; CDR3aa: CSSSGALDYGYTF; CDR3nt: TGCAGCTCCTCGGGGGCATTGGACTATGGCTACACCTTC
abundance: few; d_gene: TRBD2; v_gene: TRBV7-9; len: 14; j_gene: TRBJ2-7; CDR3aa: CAISRTSEGYEQYF; CDR3nt: TGTGCCATCTCAAGGACTAGCGAGGGATACGAGCAGTACTTC
abundance: -; d_gene: -; v_gene: TRBV10-3; len: 13; j_gene: TRBJ2-7; CDR3aa: CAIREAVGYEQYF; CDR3nt: TGTGCCATCAGGGAGGCGGTGGGTTACGAGCAATACTTC
abundance: -; d_gene: -; v_gene: TRBV7-8; len: 14; j_gene: TRBJ2-5; CDR3aa: CASSIAGPQETQYF; CDR3nt: TGTGCCAGCAGCATAGCAGGACCGCAAGAGACCCAGTACTTC